This record concerns one T cell receptor (beta chain) sequence. Its specificity is unknown. Template material for amplifying TCR beta CDR3 regions consisted of RNA transcripts. Primed by the HTBI set, a first-round RT-PCR was run on the TCR CDR3. TCRdb re-derived calls from the multiplex PCR reads in MiXCR, one entry per CDR3 protein. This sample carries 500,000 to 550,000 distinct CDR3 sequences, around 21% of them seen once, and the ten largest clones take 26%. Uncontrolled infection, other autoimmune disease, pregnancy or lactation excluded patients. This record comes from a study of T cells in Graves' hyperthyroidism and ophthalmopathy. Study-wide background: Blood was drawn when the patient was first diagnosed and still untreated. General study points: Ophthalmopathy was identified by the model a median approximately six months ahead of onset.

Trimming took 4 bases from V and 6 from J, leaving 14 bases between them. This CDR3 has 14 residues. Germline V gene sequence: CDR1 SGHRS, CDR2 YFSETQ. This clonotype was obtained from a man aged 18 to 35 with Graves' hyperthyroidism. Sequencing input: blood. The gene calls are TRBV5-1 and TRBJ1-5, with D unclear. The CDR3 DNA reads as TGCGCCAGCAGCGACTCAGGCCTCGGTCAGCCCCAGCATTTT. Translation: CASSDSGLGQPQHF. The full variable domain, completed using reference TRBV5-1 and TRBJ1-5, is KAGVTQTPRYLIKTRGQQVTLSCSPISGHRSVSWYQQTPGQGLQFLFEYFSETQRNKGNFPGRFSGRQFSNSRSEMNVSTLELGDSALYLCASSDSGLGQPQHFGDGTRLSIL.